Included here is one TCR beta chain sequence, with context. The antigen remains undetermined. The data belong to a study of blood T cells in healthy people across ages. Combining a sample-barcoded 5' primer with a J-beta primer mix, a second PCR ran for roughly 7 to 12 cycles. Every single cDNA molecule received a tag from a template-switch adaptor with 12 random nucleotides. Using its own MiXCR run on the 5' RACE reads, TCRdb lists one record per CDR3 protein. The data contain approximately 940,000 distinct CDR3 sequences, around 49% of them singletons. Per germline, CDR1 MNHEY and CDR2 SMNVEV (reference sequence). J lost 6 bases, V lost 7 bases, and 19 bases had no gene match. The CDR3 consists of 17 residues. Study observations and caveats: Both higher diversity and more naive CD4+ cells marked long-lived donors when set against aged donors. Strong correlation linked observed beta diversity and percent naive T cells. Per million T cells, TCR beta diversity dropped roughly linearly as age increased.

The sample consisted of blood. This sequence joins TRBV27 and TRBJ2-7; 9 nucleotides agree with TRBD1. This receptor was identified in a man aged 25-40 years in good health. CDR3 nucleotides: TGTGCCAGCACCAAAGGGGAGGGGGACAGGGCTGTATCCGAGCAGTACTTC. Protein product: CASTKGEGDRAVSEQYF.